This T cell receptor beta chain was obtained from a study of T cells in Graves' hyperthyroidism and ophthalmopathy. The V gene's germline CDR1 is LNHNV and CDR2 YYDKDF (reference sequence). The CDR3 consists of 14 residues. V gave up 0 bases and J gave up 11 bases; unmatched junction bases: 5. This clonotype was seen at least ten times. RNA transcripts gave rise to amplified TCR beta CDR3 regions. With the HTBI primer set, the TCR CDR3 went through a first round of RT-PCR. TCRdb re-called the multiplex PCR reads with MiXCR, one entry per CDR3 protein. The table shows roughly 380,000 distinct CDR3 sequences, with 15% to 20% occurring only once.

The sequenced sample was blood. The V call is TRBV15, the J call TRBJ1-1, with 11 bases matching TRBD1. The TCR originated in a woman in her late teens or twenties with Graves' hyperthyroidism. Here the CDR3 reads CATSRDRWDRGAFF. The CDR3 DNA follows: TGTGCCACCAGCAGAGACCGCTGGGACAGGGGGGCTTTCTTT.